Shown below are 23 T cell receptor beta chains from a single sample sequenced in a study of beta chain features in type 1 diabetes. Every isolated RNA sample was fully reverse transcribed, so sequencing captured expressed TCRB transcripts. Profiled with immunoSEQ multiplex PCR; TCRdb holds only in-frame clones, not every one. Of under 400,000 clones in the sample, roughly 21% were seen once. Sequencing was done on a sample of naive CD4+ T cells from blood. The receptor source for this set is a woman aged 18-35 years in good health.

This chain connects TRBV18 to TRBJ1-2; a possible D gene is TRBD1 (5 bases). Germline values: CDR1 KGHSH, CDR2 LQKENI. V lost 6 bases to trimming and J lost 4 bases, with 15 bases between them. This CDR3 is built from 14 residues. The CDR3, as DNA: TGTGCCAGCTCGGCGACAGATTCTCGCTATGGCTACACCTTC. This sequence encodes CASSATDSRYGYTF.

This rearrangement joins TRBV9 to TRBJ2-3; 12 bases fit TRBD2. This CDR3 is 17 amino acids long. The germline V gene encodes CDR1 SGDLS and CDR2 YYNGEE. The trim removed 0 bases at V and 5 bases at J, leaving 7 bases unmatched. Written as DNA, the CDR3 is TGTGCCAGCAGCGTAGCTACGCTAGCGGGGGGGGAAGATACGCAGTATTTT. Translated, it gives CASSVATLAGGEDTQYF. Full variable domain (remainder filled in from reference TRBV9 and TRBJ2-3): DSGVTQTPKHLITATGQRVTLRCSPRSGDLSVYWYQQSLDQGLQFLIQYYNGEERAKGNILERFSAQQFPDLHSELNLSSLELGDSALYFCASSVATLAGGEDTQYFGPGTRLTVL.

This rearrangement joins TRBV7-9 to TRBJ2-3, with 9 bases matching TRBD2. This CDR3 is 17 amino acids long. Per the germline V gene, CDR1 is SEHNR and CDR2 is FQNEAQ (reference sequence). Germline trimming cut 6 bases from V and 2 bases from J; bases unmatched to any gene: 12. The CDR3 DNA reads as TGTGCCAGCAGTGGAACGGGACTAGCAGACTTCACAGATACGCAGTATTTT. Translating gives CASSGTGLADFTDTQYF.

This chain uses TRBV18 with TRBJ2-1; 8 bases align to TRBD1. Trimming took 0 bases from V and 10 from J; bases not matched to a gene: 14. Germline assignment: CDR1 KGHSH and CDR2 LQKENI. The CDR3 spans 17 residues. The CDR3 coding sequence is TGTGCCAGCTCACCACCGTTATGGGGACAGGTAATAATAGAGCAGTTCTTC. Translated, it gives CASSPPLWGQVIIEQFF.

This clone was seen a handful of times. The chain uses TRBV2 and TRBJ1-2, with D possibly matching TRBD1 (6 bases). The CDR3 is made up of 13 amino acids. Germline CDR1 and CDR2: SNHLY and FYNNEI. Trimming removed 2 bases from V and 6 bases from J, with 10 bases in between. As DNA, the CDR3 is TGTGCCAGCAGTGAACAGGGGAGGGATGGCTACACCTTC. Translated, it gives CASSEQGRDGYTF.

The CDR3 region has the DNA TGCAGCGTTGAACGCGACACCACCTCCTACGAGCAGTACTTC. Translated: CSVERDTTSYEQYF. This chain joins TRBV29-1 and TRBJ2-7; D gene uncertain. The germline V gene has CDR1 SQVTM and CDR2 ANQGSEA. The length of the CDR3 is 14 residues. Between the trimmed V and J ends, which lost 2 bases and 0 bases, there was a span of 11 bases.

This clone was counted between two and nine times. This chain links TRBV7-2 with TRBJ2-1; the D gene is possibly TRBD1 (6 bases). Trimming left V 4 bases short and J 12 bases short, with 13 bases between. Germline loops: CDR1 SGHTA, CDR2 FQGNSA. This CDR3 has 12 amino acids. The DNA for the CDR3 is TGTGCCAGCAGCTCGGATGGACAGCGGCAGTTCTTC. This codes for CASSSDGQRQFF.

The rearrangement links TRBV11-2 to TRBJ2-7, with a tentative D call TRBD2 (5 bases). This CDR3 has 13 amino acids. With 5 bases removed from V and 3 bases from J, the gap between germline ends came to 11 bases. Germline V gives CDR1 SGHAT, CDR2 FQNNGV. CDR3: CASSRTVDYEQYF. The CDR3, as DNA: TGTGCCAGCAGCAGGACTGTGGACTACGAGCAGTACTTC.

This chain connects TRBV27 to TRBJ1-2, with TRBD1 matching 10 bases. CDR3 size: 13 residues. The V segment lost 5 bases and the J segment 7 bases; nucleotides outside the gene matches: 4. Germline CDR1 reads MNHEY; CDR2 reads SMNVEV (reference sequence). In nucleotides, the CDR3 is TGTGCCAGCAGTGCGTGGGACAGGGGTGGCTACACCTTC. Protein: CASSAWDRGGYTF.

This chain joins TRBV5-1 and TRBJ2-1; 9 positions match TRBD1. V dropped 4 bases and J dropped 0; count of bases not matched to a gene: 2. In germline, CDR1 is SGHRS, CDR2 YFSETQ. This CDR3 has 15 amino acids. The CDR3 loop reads CASSAGQGSYNEQFF. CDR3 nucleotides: TGCGCCAGCAGCGCGGGACAGGGCTCCTACAATGAGCAGTTCTTC. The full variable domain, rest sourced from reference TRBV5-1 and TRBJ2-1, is KAGVTQTPRYLIKTRGQQVTLSCSPISGHRSVSWYQQTPGQGLQFLFEYFSETQRNKGNFPGRFSGRQFSNSRSEMNVSTLELGDSALYLCASSAGQGSYNEQFFGPGTRLTVL.

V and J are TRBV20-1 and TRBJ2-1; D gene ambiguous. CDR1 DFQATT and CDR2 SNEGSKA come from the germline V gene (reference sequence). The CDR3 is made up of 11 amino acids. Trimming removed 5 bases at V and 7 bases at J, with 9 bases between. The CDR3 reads CSAPRPNEQFF. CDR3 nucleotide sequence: TGCAGTGCTCCTAGACCGAATGAGCAGTTCTTC.

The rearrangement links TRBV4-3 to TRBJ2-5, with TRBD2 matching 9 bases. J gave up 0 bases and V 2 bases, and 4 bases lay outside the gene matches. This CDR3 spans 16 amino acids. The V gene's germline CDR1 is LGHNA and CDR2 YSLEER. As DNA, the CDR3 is TGCGCCAGCAGCCAACTAGCGGGGTGGAACCAAGAGACCCAGTACTTC. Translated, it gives CASSQLAGWNQETQYF.

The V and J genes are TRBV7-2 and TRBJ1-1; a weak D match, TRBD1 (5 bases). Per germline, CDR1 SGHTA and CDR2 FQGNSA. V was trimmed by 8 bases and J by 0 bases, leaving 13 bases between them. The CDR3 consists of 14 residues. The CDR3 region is CASDPAGVNTEAFF. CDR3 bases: TGTGCCAGCGACCCCGCGGGGGTGAACACTGAAGCTTTCTTT.

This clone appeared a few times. The CDR3 DNA follows: TGCGCCAGCAGCCAAGAAGGGACAGACAATCAGCCCCAGCATTTT. Protein product: CASSQEGTDNQPQHF. The chain recombines TRBV4-1 with TRBJ1-5, with TRBD1 matching over 7 bases. Germline V gives CDR1 MGHRA, CDR2 YSYEKL. The trim removed 0 bases at V and 3 bases at J, leaving 2 bases unmatched. The CDR3 has 15 residues.

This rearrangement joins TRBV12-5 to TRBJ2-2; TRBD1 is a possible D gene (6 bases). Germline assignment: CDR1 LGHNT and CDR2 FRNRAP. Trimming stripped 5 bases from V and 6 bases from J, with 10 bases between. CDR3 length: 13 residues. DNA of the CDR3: TGTGCTAGTGGTCCAGGGGTCGCCGGGGAGCTGTTTTTT. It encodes CASGPGVAGELFF.

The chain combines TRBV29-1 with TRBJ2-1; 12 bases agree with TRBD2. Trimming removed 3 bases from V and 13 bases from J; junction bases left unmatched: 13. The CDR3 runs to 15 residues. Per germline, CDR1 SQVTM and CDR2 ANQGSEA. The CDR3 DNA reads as TGCAGCGTTGACCCTAGCGGGAGGGGGCCCGCCCGACAGTTCTTC. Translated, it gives CSVDPSGRGPARQFF.

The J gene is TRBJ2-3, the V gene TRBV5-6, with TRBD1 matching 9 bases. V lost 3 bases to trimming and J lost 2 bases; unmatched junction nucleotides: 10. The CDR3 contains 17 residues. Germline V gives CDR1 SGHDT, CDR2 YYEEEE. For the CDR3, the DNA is TGTGCCAGCAGCTCGGGGGGACAGGGTTCTCCCACAGATACGCAGTATTTT. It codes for CASSSGGQGSPTDTQYF.

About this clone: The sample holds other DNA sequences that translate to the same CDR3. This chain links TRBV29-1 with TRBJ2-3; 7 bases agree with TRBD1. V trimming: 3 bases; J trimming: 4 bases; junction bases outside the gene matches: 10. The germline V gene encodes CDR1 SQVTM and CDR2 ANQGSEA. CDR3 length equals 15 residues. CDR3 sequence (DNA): TGCAGCGTTGATAGGGGGCGTTCGGCGTCAGATACGCAGTATTTT. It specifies CSVDRGRSASDTQYF.

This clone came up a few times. CDR3 sequence (DNA): TGCGCCAGCAGCTTCCGGACAGGGACGGACTATGGCTACACCTTC. Translation: CASSFRTGTDYGYTF. This chain joins TRBV5-1 and TRBJ1-2; 8 nucleotides line up with TRBD1. The CDR3 covers 15 residues. Germline lookup yields CDR1 SGHRS and CDR2 YFSETQ. V shed 2 bases, J shed 3 bases, and the junction held 6 bases outside the gene matches.

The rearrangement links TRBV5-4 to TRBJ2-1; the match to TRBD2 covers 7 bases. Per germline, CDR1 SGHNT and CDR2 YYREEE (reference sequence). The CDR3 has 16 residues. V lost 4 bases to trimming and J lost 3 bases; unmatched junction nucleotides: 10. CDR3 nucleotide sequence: TGTGCCAGCAGCCCTAGGGCGGGAGATATCTACAATGAGCAGTTCTTC. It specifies CASSPRAGDIYNEQFF.

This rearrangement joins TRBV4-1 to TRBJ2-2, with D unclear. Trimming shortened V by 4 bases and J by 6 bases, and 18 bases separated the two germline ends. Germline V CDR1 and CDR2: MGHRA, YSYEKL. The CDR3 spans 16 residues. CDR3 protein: CASSLPSEPAAGELFF. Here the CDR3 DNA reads TGCGCCAGCAGCCTCCCTAGTGAGCCCGCGGCCGGGGAGCTGTTTTTT.

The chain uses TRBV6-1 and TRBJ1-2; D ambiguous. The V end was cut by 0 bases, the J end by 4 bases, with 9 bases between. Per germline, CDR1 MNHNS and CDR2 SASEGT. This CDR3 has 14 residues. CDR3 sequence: CASSEALNLYGYTF. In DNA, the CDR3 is TGTGCCAGCAGTGAAGCGCTAAACCTCTATGGCTACACCTTC.

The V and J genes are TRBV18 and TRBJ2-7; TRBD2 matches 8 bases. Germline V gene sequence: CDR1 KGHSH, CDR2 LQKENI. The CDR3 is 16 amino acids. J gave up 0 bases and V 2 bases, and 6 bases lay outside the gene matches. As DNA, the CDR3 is TGTGCCAGCTCACCATTTGCGGGGGGCTCCTCCTACGAGCAGTACTTC. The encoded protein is CASSPFAGGSSYEQYF. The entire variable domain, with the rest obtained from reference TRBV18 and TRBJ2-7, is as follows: NAGVMQNPRHLVRRRGQEARLRCSPMKGHSHVYWYRQLPEEGLKFMVYLQKENIIDESGMPKERFSAEFPKEGPSILRIQQVVRGDSAAYFCASSPFAGGSSYEQYFGPGTRLTVT.